This is a list of T cell receptor beta chains from one sample in a study of response to subunit inactivated influenza vaccine. Each CDR3 protein is one row after TCRdb ran MiXCR on the RT-PCR reads. The sample consists of around 570,000 distinct CDR3 sequences, 11% of them appearing once. Separately, the same data were catalogued under a study of T cells expressing NK-cell markers.

The specimen was PBMCs from blood, collected on the day of vaccination. The receptors here all came from a man aged 50-60 years who received an inactivated influenza vaccine. The conserved cysteine and the conserved F or W are not part of the CDR3 here.

TRBV24-1	TRBJ2-1	ATLGGPFDEQF
TRBV6-2/TRBV6-3	TRBJ2-3	ASSYLAGGGRTDTQY
TRBV24-1	TRBJ2-5	ATSDPRGGARETQY
TRBV5-1	TRBJ1-1	ASKRTGMNTEAF
TRBV5-1	TRBJ2-1	ASSLVPSGGSNNEQF
TRBV7-9	TRBJ2-5	ASSYQTGAIQETQY
TRBV7-9	TRBJ1-1	ASTIMGQGAF
TRBV12-3/TRBV12-4	TRBJ1-2	ASTRWSYGYT
TRBV12-3/TRBV12-4	TRBJ2-4	ASSLVRNIQY
TRBV6-5	TRBJ2-1	ASSYQDRERYNEQF
TRBV5-1	TRBJ2-5	ASKPSGADETQY
TRBV2	TRBJ1-3	ASSDRGSSGNTIY
TRBV27	TRBJ2-7	ASSGVGTGAYEQY
TRBV9	TRBJ2-2	ASSVRSGRNGGELF
TRBV4-1	TRBJ1-6	ASSQDRGRELNSPLH
TRBV12-3/TRBV12-4	TRBJ2-2	ASSPVNTGELF
TRBV5-1	TRBJ2-3	ASRLLAVDTDTQY